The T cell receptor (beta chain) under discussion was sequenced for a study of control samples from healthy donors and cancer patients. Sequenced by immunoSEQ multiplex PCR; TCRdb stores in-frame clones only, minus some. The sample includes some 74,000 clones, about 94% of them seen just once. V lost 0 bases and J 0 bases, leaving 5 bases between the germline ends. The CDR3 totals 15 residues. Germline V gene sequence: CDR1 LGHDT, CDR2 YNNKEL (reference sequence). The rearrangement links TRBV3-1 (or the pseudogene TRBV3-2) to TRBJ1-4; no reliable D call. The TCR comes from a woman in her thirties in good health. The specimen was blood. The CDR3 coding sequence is TGTGCCAGCAGCCAAGACAGTACAACTAATGAAAAACTGTTTTTT. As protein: CASSQDSTTNEKLFF.